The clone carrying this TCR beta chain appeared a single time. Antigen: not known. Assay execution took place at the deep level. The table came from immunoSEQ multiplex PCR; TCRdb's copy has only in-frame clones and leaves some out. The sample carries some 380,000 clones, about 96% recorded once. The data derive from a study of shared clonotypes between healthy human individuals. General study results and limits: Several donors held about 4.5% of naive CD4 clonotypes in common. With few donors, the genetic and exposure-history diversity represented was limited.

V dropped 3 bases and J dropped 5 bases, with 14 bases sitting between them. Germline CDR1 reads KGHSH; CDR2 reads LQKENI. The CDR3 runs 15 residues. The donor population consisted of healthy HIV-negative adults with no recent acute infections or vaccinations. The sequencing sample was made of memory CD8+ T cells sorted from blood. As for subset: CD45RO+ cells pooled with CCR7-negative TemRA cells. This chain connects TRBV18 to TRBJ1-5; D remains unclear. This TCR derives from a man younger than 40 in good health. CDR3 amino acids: CASSPRPPKDQPQHF. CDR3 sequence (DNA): TGTGCCAGCTCACCTAGGCCACCCAAAGATCAGCCCCAGCATTTT. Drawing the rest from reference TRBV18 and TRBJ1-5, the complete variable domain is NAGVMQNPRHLVRRRGQEARLRCSPMKGHSHVYWYRQLPEEGLKFMVYLQKENIIDESGMPKERFSAEFPKEGPSILRIQQVVRGDSAAYFCASSPRPPKDQPQHFGDGTRLSIL.